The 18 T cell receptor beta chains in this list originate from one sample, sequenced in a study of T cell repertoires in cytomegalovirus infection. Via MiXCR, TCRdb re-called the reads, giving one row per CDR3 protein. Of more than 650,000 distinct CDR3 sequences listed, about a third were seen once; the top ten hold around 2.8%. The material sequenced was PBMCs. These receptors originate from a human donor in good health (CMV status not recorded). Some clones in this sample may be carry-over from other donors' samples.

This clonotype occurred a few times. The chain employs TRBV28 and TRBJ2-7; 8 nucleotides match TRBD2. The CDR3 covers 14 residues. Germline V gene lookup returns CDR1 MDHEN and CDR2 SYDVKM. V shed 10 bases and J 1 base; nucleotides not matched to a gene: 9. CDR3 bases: TGTGCCACCGTCGGGGCGGGGGGTTCCTACGAGCAGTACTTC. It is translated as CATVGAGGSYEQYF.

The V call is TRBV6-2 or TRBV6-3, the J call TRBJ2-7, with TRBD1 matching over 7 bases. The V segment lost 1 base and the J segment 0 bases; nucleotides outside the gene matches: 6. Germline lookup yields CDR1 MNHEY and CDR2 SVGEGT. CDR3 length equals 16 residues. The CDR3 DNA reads TGTGCCAGCAGTTACTTAGGACAGGTAAACTCCTACGAGCAGTACTTC. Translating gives CASSYLGQVNSYEQYF.

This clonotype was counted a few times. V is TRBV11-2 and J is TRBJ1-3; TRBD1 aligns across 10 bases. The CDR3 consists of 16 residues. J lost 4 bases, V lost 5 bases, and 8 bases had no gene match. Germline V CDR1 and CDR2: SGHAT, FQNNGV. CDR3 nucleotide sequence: TGTGCCAGCAGCCCCCGGGGACAGGGGAAAGGAAACACCATATATTTT. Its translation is CASSPRGQGKGNTIYF.

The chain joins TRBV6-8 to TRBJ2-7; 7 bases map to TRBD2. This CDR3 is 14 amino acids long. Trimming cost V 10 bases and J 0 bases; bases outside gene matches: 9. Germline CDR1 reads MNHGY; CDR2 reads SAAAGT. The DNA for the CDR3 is TGTGCCACGGGAGGCGGTTTCCTCTCCTACGAGCAGTACTTC. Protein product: CATGGGFLSYEQYF.

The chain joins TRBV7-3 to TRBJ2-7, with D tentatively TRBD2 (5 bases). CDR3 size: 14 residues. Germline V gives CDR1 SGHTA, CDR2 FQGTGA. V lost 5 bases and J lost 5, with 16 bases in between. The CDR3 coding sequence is TGTGCCAGCAGCCCCAGCGGAAGTCAGGACGAGCAGTACTTC. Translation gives CASSPSGSQDEQYF.

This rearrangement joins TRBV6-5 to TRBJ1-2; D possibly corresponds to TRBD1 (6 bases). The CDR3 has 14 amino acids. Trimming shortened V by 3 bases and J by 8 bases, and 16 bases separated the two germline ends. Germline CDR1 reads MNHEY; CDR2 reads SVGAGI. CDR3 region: CASSYTWGARGYTF. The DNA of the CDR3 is TGTGCCAGCAGTTATACCTGGGGGGCACGGGGCTACACCTTC.

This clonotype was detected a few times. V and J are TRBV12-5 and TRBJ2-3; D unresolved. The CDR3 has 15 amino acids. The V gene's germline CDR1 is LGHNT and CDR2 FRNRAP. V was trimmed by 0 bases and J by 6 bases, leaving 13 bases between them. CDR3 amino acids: CASGLVVGGIDTQYF. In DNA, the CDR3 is TGTGCTAGTGGTTTGGTAGTCGGTGGCATCGATACGCAGTATTTT.

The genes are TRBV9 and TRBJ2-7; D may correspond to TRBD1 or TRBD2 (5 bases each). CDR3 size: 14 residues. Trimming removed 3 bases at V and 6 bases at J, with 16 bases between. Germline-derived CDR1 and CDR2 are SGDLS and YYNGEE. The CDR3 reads CASSGGLRGPEQYF. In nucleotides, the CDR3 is TGTGCCAGCAGCGGTGGCTTGAGGGGACCCGAGCAGTACTTC.

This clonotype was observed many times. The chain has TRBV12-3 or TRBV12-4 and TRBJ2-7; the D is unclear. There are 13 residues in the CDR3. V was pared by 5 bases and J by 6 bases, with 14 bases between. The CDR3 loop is CASSPSSGGEQYF. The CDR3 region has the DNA TGTGCCAGCAGTCCCTCGTCCGGTGGCGAGCAGTACTTC.

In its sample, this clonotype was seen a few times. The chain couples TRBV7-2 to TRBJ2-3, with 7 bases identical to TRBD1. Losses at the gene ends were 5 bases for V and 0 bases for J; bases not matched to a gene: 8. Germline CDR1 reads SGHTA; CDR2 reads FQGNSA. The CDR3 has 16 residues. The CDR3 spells CASSGRQGISTDTQYF. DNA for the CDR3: TGTGCCAGCAGCGGCCGACAGGGAATTAGCACAGATACGCAGTATTTT. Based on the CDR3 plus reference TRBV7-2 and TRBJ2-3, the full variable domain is GAGVSQSPSNKVTEKGKDVELRCDPISGHTALYWYRQSLGQGLEFLIYFQGNSAPDKSGLPSDRFSAERTGGSVSTLTIQRTQQEDSAVYLCASSGRQGISTDTQYFGPGTRLTVL.

The CDR3 DNA reads as TGTGCCATCAGTGGGGCTAGCGGGAGGGGAGGTTATGAGCAGTTCTTC. Translating it yields CAISGASGRGGYEQFF. The genes are TRBV10-3 and TRBJ2-1; 12 bases fit TRBD2. The germline CDR1 and CDR2 sequences are ENHRY and SYGVKD. This CDR3 region has 16 residues. After removal of 4 bases from V and 8 bases from J, the junction contained 9 bases not matched to a gene.

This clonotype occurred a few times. The CDR3 spells CASSFRVQKTDTQYF. CDR3 in DNA: TGTGCCAGCAGCTTTAGAGTTCAAAAGACAGATACGCAGTATTTT. V gene TRBV5-4 combines with J gene TRBJ2-3; no firm D call. V dropped 2 bases and J dropped 3 bases, with 13 bases sitting between them. The CDR3 sequence is 15 residues long. Germline values: CDR1 SGHNT, CDR2 YYREEE (reference sequence). The whole variable domain, filled in from reference TRBV5-4 and TRBJ2-3, reads ETGVTQSPTHLIKTRGQQVTLRCSSQSGHNTVSWYQQALGQGPQFIFQYYREEENGRGNFPPRFSGLQFPNYSSELNVNALELDDSALYLCASSFRVQKTDTQYFGPGTRLTVL.

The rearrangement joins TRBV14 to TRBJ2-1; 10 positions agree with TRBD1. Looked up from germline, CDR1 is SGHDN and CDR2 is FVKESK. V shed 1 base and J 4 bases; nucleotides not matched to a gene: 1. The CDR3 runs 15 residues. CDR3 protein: CASSQAGQGYNEQFF. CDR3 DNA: TGTGCCAGCAGCCAAGCGGGACAGGGGTACAATGAGCAGTTCTTC.

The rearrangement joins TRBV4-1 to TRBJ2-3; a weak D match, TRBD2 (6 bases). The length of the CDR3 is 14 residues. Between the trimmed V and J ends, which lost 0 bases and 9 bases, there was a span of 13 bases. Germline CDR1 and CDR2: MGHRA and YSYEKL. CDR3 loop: CASSQEIIGGTQYF. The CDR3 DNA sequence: TGCGCCAGCAGCCAAGAGATCATAGGAGGGACGCAGTATTTT.

The chain's CDR3 is CASRAPGQNYGYTF. In DNA, the CDR3 is TGTGCCAGCAGGGCCCCGGGACAGAACTATGGCTACACCTTC. The chain combines TRBV6-5 with TRBJ1-2, with TRBD1 identical over 7 bases. V trimming: 6 bases; J trimming: 2 bases; junction bases outside the gene matches: 6. CDR1 and CDR2 from the germline V gene are MNHEY and SVGAGI. This CDR3 is built from 14 residues.

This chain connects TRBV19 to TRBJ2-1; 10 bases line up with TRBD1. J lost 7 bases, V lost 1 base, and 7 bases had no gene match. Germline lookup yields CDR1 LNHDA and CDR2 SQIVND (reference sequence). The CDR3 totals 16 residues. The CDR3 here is CASSIAPGTGVNEQFF. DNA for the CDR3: TGTGCCAGTAGTATAGCTCCCGGGACAGGGGTGAATGAGCAGTTCTTC. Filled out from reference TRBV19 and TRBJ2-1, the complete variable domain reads DGGITQSPKYLFRKEGQNVTLSCEQNLNHDAMYWYRQDPGQGLRLIYYSQIVNDFQKGDIAEGYSVSREKKESFPLTVTSAQKNPTAFYLCASSIAPGTGVNEQFFGPGTRLTVL.

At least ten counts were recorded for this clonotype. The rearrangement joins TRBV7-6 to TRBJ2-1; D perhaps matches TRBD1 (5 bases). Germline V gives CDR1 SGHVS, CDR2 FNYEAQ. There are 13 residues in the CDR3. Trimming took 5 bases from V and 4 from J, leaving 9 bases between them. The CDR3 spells CASSLQGYNEQFF. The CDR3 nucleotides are TGTGCCAGCAGCCTGCAGGGTTACAATGAGCAGTTCTTC.

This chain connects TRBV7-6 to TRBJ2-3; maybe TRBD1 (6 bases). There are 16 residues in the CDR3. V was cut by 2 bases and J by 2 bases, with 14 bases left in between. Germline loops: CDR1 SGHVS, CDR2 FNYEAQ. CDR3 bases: TGTGCCAGCAGCTTATCACAGGGAACTTACACAGATACGCAGTATTTT. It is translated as CASSLSQGTYTDTQYF. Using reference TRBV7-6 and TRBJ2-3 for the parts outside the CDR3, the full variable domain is GAGVSQSPRYKVTKRGQDVALRCDPISGHVSLYWYRQALGQGPEFLTYFNYEAQQDKSGLPNDRFSAERPEGSISTLTIQRTEQRDSAMYRCASSLSQGTYTDTQYFGPGTRLTVL.